The 3 T cell receptor beta chains reported below all come from one sample, sequenced in a study of CD8+ T cells in alopecia areata. RNA, once extracted, was reverse transcribed into cDNA for use as the sequencing template. TCRdb's copy holds only in-frame clones and misses some; the assay was immunoSEQ multiplex PCR. The table has about 260,000 clones, about 62% seen once. Sample treatment: oral pan-JAK inhibitor, 5-10 mg twice daily. The material sequenced was CD4+ T cells sorted from blood, taken around week 54, from a patient treated with tofacitinib. The receptors stem from a human donor with alopecia areata.

The chain couples TRBV19 to TRBJ2-5, with TRBD2 as a possible D gene (5 bases). CDR1 LNHDA and CDR2 SQIVND come from the germline V gene (reference sequence). The CDR3 sequence is 11 residues long. Deletions cut 8 bases from V and 7 bases from J, with 11 bases between. CDR3: CASSSAGTQYF. In nucleotides, the CDR3 is TGTGCCAGTTCCTCGGCGGGGACCCAGTACTTC.

This chain connects TRBV9 to TRBJ2-7; 15 bases agree with TRBD2. V was pared by 4 bases and J by 2 bases, with 4 bases of the junction left unmatched. The germline gives CDR1 SGDLS, CDR2 YYNGEE. There are 16 residues in the CDR3. DNA of the CDR3: TGTGCCAGCAGCTTAGGACTAGCGGGGGGGCCCTACGAGCAGTACTTC. Amino acid sequence: CASSLGLAGGPYEQYF.

This clone was seen once. The chain couples TRBV30 to TRBJ1-3; D is ambiguous. This CDR3 is 14 amino acids long. The germline V gene has CDR1 GTSNPN and CDR2 SVGIG (reference sequence). Trimming removed 0 bases from V and 4 bases from J, with 10 bases in between. The CDR3 nucleotides read TGTGCCTGGAGTGTACTTGGGCCCGGAAACACCATATATTTT. It translates to CAWSVLGPGNTIYF.